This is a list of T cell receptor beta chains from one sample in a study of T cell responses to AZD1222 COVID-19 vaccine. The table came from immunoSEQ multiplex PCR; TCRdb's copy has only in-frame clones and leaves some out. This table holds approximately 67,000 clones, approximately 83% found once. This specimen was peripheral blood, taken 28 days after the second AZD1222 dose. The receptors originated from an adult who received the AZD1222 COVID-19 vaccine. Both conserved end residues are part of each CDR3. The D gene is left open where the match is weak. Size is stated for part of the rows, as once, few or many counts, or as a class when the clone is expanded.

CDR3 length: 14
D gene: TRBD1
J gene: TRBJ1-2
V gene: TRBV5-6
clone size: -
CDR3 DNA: TGTGCCAGCAGCCGACAGGGGAGGACCTATGGCTACACCTTC
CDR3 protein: CASSRQGRTYGYTF

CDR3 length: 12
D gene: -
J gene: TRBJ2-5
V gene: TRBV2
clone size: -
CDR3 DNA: TGTGCCAGCAGTGAGCTTCAAGAGACCCAGTACTTC
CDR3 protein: CASSELQETQYF

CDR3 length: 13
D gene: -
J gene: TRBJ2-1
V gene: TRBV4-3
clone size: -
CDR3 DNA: TGCGCCAGCAGCCGTGGACAGCACAATGAGCAGTTCTTC
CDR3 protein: CASSRGQHNEQFF

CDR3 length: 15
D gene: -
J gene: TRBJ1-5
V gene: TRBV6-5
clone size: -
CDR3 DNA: TGTGCCAGCAGTTACTGGGGGCCGGGCAATCAGCCCCAGCATTTT
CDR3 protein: CASSYWGPGNQPQHF

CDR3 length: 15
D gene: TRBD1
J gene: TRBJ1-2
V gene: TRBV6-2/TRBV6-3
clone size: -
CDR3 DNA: TGTGCCAGCAGTTACAACAGGGGATTTAACTATGGCTACACCTTC
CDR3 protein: CASSYNRGFNYGYTF

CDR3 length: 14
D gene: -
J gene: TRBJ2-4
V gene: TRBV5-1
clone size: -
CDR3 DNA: TGCGCCAGCAGCTTGGTGGGGGACGTCGACATTCAGTACTTC
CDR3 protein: CASSLVGDVDIQYF

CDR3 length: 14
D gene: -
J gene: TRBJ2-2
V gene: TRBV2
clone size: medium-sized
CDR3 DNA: TGTGCCAGCAGTGTTGCAGGGAACACCGGGGAGCTGTTTTTT
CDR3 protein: CASSVAGNTGELFF

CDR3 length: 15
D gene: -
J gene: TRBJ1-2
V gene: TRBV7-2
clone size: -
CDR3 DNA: TGTGCCAGCAGCCTAGATGGGCGGGGGAGCTATGGCTACACCTTC
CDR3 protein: CASSLDGRGSYGYTF

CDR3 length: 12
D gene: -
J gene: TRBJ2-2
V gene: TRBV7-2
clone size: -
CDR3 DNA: TGTGCCAGCACTGAAGGCACCGGGGAGCTGTTTTTT
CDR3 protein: CASTEGTGELFF

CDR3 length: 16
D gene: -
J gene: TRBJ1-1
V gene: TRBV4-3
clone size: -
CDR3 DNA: TGCGCCAGCAGCCAGGGAAGTTTGACAGAGAACACTGAAGCTTTCTTT
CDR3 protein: CASSQGSLTENTEAFF

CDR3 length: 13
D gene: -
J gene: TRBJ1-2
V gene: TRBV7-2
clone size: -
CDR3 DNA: TGTGCCAGCAGACGGGTCGGTAGCTATGGCTACACCTTC
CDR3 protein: CASRRVGSYGYTF

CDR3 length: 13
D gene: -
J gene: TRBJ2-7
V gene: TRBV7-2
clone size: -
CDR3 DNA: TGTGCCACCGCACGGACAGACTCCTACGAGCAGTACTTC
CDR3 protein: CATARTDSYEQYF

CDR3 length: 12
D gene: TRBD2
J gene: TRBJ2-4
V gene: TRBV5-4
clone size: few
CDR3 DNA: TGTGCCAGCACCGAGGGAGGGAACATTCAGTACTTC
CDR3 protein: CASTEGGNIQYF

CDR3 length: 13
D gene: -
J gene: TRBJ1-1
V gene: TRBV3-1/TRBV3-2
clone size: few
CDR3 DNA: TGTGCCAGCAGACTCCCCGGGGGGACTGAAGCTTTCTTT
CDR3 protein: CASRLPGGTEAFF

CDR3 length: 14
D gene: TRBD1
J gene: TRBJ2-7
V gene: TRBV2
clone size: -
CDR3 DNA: TGTGCCAGCAGTGAAGAGGGGGCAGGGGCTCGAGCATCCTTC
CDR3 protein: CASSEEGAGARASF

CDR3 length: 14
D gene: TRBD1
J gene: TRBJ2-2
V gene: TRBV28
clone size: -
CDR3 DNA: TGTGCCAGCAACGACAGGGGGCACACCGGGGAGCTGTTTTTT
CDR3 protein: CASNDRGHTGELFF

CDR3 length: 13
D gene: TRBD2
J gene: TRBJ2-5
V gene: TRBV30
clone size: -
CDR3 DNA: TGTGCCTGGGAACCGGGGGGGAGGGAGACCCAGTACTTC
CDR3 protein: CAWEPGGRETQYF

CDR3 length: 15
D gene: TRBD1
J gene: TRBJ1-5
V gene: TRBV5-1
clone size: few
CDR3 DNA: TGCGCCAGCAGCTTGGAAGGACAGGGGGAACAGCCCCAGCATTTT
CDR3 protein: CASSLEGQGEQPQHF

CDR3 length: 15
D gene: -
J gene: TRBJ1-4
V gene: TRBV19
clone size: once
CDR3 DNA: TGTGCCAGTAGTATTCGGAAGGGACCTAATGAAAAACTGTTTTTT
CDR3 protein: CASSIRKGPNEKLFF

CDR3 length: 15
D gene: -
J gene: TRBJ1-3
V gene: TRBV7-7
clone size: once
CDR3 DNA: TGTGCCAGCAGCTCGACTAGGGACTCTGGAAACACCATATATTTT
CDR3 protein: CASSSTRDSGNTIYF

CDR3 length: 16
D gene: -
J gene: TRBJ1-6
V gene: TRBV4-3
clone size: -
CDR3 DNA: TGCGCCAGCAGCCAAGAAACAGGACAGTCCCATTCACCCCTCCACTTT
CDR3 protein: CASSQETGQSHSPLHF

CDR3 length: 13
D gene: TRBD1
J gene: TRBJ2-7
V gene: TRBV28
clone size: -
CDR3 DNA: TGTGCCAGCAGGGGACAGGGGGCGGCCGAGCAGTACTTC
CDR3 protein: CASRGQGAAEQYF

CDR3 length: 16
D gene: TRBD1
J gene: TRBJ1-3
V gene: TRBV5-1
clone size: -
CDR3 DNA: TGCGCCAGCAGCTTGGATGGCCAGGGGGCAGAAAACACCATATATTTT
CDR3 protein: CASSLDGQGAENTIYF

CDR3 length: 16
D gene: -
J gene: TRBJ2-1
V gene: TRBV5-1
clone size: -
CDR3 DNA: TGCGCCAGCAGCCCCCGTATGGGGGCGTCCTACAATGAGCAGTTCTTC
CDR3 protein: CASSPRMGASYNEQFF

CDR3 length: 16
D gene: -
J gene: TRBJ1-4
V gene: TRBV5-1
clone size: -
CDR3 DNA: TGCGCCAGCAGCCCTGGAGTGGATCTCGGGAATGAAAAACTGTTTTTT
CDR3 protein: CASSPGVDLGNEKLFF

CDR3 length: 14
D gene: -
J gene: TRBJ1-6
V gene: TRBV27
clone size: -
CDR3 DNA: TGTGCCAGCAGATTGGGACCGATAAATTCACCCCTCCACTTT
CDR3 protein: CASRLGPINSPLHF

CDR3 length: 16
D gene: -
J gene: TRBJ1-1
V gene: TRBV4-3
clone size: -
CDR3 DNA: TGCGCCAGCAGCCAAGAGGTGGCGGCTTCGAGCACTGAAGCTTTCTTT
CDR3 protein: CASSQEVAASSTEAFF

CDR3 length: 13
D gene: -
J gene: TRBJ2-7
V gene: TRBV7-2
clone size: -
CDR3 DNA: TGTGCCAGCAGCCCCCCCCTGAGGAACGAGCAGTACTTC
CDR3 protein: CASSPPLRNEQYF

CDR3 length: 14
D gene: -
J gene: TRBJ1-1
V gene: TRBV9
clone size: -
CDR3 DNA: TGTGCCAGCAGCTTCGGAGTCATGAACACTGAAGCTTTCTTT
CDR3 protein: CASSFGVMNTEAFF

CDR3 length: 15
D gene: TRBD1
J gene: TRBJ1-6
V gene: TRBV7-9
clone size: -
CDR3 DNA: TGTGCCAGCAGCCCTAGGGACAGGGTAAAATCACCCCTCCACTTT
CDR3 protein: CASSPRDRVKSPLHF

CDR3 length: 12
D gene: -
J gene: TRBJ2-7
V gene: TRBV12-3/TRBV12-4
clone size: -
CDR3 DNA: TGTGCCAGCAGTTTGGTGGGGCTCGAGCAGTACTTC
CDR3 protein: CASSLVGLEQYF

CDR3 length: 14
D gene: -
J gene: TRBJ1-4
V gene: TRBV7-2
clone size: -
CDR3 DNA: TGTGCCAGCAGCTTAGGGAAGGGTAATGAAAAACTGTTTTTT
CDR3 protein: CASSLGKGNEKLFF